These 13 T cell receptor beta chains originate from one sample sequenced in a study of T-cell memory formation after mild COVID-19. TCRdb reanalysed the 5' RACE reads using MiXCR and keeps one entry per CDR3 protein. The table has 350,000 to 450,000 distinct CDR3 sequences, 20% seen once. Sequencing was performed on PBMCs or a T cell subset sorted from them (not recorded which). These receptors originate from an adult woman who had mild COVID-19 (a few samples of this study predate the infection). Cell type and time point are not known.

This clonotype turned up a few times. The chain uses TRBV18 and TRBJ2-1; TRBD2 aligns across 9 bases. Germline CDR1 reads KGHSH; CDR2 reads LQKENI. CDR3 length equals 15 residues. The junction had 5 bases not matched to a gene; V was cut back by 1 base and J by 7 bases. CDR3 protein: CASSPLSSGMNEQFF. CDR3 in DNA: TGTGCCAGCTCACCACTGTCTAGCGGGATGAATGAGCAGTTCTTC.

The chain combines TRBV5-1 with TRBJ2-3; TRBD1 or TRBD2 may be the D gene (6 bases each). The CDR3 has 14 amino acids. V lost 4 bases to trimming and J lost 9 bases, with 18 bases between them. Per the germline V gene, CDR1 is SGHRS and CDR2 is YFSETQ. Here the CDR3 DNA reads TGCGCCAGCAGCGCCGGGACGGAAGGGGGGACGCAGTATTTT. Its translation: CASSAGTEGGTQYF.

In this sample, this clonotype turned up many times. The chain links TRBV6-5 to TRBJ2-5; D may be TRBD1 (6 bases). Germline V gives CDR1 MNHEY, CDR2 SVGAGI. Deletions cut 4 bases from V and 4 bases from J, with 16 bases between. This CDR3 is built from 15 residues. The CDR3 loop reads CASSFRQAYRETQYF. The CDR3 DNA reads as TGTGCCAGCAGTTTCAGACAGGCGTACAGAGAGACCCAGTACTTC.

Only a few counts were recorded for this clonotype. The chain is built from TRBV3-1 and TRBJ1-2; weak D call: TRBD1 (6 bases). Germline CDR1 is LGHDT and CDR2 is YNNKEL (reference sequence). The CDR3 totals 11 residues. With 9 bases removed from V and 6 bases from J, the gap between germline ends came to 11 bases. The CDR3 loop is CASHGGNGYTF. CDR3 sequence (DNA): TGTGCCAGTCACGGGGGCAATGGCTACACCTTC.

V is TRBV27 and J is TRBJ2-2; unclear D gene. The CDR3 consists of 15 residues. V dropped 6 bases and J dropped 4 bases, with 15 bases sitting between them. The germline V gene encodes CDR1 MNHEY and CDR2 SMNVEV (reference sequence). The CDR3 protein is CASSGLVSSTGELFF. The CDR3 bases are TGTGCCAGCAGCGGATTGGTGTCGAGCACCGGGGAGCTGTTTTTT.

This clonotype was observed a handful of times. The CDR3 sequence: CASSLWPSQDNQPQHF. CDR3 coding DNA: TGTGCCAGCAGCTTATGGCCCTCCCAGGACAATCAGCCCCAGCATTTT. This rearrangement joins TRBV5-5 to TRBJ1-5, with D unclear. Germline V CDR1 and CDR2: SGHKS, YYEKEE (reference sequence). The V gene lost 2 bases and the J gene lost 3 bases, with 15 bases spanning the gap. The CDR3 covers 16 residues.

This clonotype was picked up a small number of times. The J gene is TRBJ2-5, the V gene TRBV15, with 11 bases that match TRBD2. The germline V gene has CDR1 LNHNV and CDR2 YYDKDF (reference sequence). The CDR3 spans 18 residues. J lost 2 bases, V lost 3 bases, and 11 bases had no gene match. The CDR3 region has the DNA TGTGCCACCAGCAGTGGCCGAGGGGTAGCGGGGGGGCAAGAGACCCAGTACTTC. This translates into CATSSGRGVAGGQETQYF.

The sample holds a few counts of this clonotype. The chain combines TRBV12-3 or TRBV12-4 with TRBJ2-4; a possible D gene is TRBD1 (5 bases). The CDR3 is 16 residues long. V was clipped by 3 bases and J by 2 bases, with 14 bases between them. CDR3 DNA: TGTGCCAGCAGTTTCTCGACAGTAGGGACCAAAAACATTCAGTACTTC. Protein product: CASSFSTVGTKNIQYF.

This chain joins TRBV5-4 and TRBJ2-7; D is unclear. The length of the CDR3 is 15 residues. CDR1 SGHNT and CDR2 YYREEE come from the germline V gene (reference sequence). Trimming removed 4 bases at V and 2 bases at J, with 16 bases between. The CDR3 reads CASSPQGKGTYEQYF. The CDR3 DNA reads as TGTGCCAGCAGCCCCCAAGGCAAGGGAACCTACGAGCAGTACTTC.

V and J are TRBV7-3 and TRBJ2-1, with 7 nucleotides matching TRBD2. CDR1 SGHTA and CDR2 FQGTGA come from the germline V gene. The CDR3 runs 16 residues. Trimming cost V 5 bases and J 12 bases; bases outside gene matches: 19. CDR3: CASSLQPGLRAPGQFF. The CDR3 DNA follows: TGTGCCAGCAGCCTACAACCGGGACTACGAGCCCCGGGGCAGTTCTTC.

The chain joins TRBV24-1 to TRBJ2-2; 10 bases line up with TRBD2. CDR3 length: 19 amino acids. Trimming cost V 0 bases and J 5 bases; bases outside gene matches: 11. Germline V gene lookup returns CDR1 KGHDR and CDR2 SFDVKD. The CDR3 reads CATSDLHHLAGATTGELFF. The CDR3 coding sequence is TGTGCCACCAGTGATTTGCATCACCTAGCGGGGGCCACTACCGGGGAGCTGTTTTTT.

The chain links TRBV12-3 or TRBV12-4 to TRBJ2-1; D is perhaps TRBD2 (6 bases). The V and J ends lost 2 bases and 9 bases respectively, with 14 bases between them. The CDR3 has 14 residues. The CDR3 spells CASSLYQAGSEQFF. DNA of the CDR3: TGTGCCAGCAGTTTATACCAGGCGGGGAGTGAGCAGTTCTTC.

Only a few counts were recorded for this clonotype. This chain links TRBV7-9 with TRBJ2-7; D remains ambiguous. The CDR3 runs to 15 residues. V was pared by 2 bases and J by 0 bases, with 11 bases between. Germline V gene data show CDR1 as SEHNR and CDR2 as FQNEAQ (reference sequence). Written as DNA, the CDR3 is TGTGCCAGCAGCTTATTTACGGATCACTCCTACGAGCAGTACTTC. This sequence encodes CASSLFTDHSYEQYF.